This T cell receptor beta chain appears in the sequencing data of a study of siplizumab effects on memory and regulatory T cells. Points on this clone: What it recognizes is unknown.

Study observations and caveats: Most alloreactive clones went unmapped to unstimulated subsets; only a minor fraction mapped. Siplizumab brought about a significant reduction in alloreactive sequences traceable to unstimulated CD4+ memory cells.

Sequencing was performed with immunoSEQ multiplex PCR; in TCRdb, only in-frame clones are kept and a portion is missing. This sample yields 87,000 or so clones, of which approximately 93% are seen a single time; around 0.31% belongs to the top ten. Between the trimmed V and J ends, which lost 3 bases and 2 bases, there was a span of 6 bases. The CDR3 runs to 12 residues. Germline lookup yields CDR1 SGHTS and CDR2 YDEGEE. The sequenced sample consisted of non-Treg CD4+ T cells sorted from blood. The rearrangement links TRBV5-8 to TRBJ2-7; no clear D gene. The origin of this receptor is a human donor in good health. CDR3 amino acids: CASSWRPYEQYF. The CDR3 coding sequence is TGTGCCAGCAGCTGGCGACCCTACGAGCAGTACTTC.